This TCR beta chain was identified in a study of T-cell memory formation after mild COVID-19. Findings and caveats of the study: The finding that pre-infection memory included some responding clones suggested that cross-reactive memory joined. Shrinking CD4+ clones were chiefly CM and EM; CD8+ ones were chiefly EMRA.

Trimming cost V 6 bases and J 4 bases; bases outside gene matches: 5. The CDR3 sequence is 14 residues long. TCRdb fed the 5' RACE reads into MiXCR, producing one record per CDR3 protein. The sample holds around 370,000 distinct CDR3 sequences, approximately 21% seen once. Worth noting for this clonotype: Its cognate antigen is unknown.

The chain carries TRBV12-3 or TRBV12-4 and TRBJ1-3, with 8 positions matching TRBD1. Sequenced material: PBMCs or a T cell subset sorted from them (not recorded which). The source of this sequence is an adult woman who had mild COVID-19 (a few samples of this study predate the infection). Cell type and time point are not known. The CDR3 reads CASRMGTGGNTIYF. CDR3 nucleotides: TGTGCCAGCAGAATGGGGACAGGAGGAAACACCATATATTTT.